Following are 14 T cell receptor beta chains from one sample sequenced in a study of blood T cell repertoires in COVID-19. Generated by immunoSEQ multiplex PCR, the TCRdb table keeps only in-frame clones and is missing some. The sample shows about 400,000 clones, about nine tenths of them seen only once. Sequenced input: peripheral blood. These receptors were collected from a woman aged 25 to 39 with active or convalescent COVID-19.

CDR3 amino acids: CASSQVPGANYGYTF. The CDR3 DNA reads TGCGCCAGCAGCCAAGTACCGGGAGCTAACTATGGCTACACCTTC. The V and J genes are TRBV4-1 and TRBJ1-2; no reliable D call. The CDR3 has 15 amino acids. Germline assignment: CDR1 MGHRA and CDR2 YSYEKL. The germline V and J ends were trimmed by 1 base and 0 bases, with 9 bases remaining between them.

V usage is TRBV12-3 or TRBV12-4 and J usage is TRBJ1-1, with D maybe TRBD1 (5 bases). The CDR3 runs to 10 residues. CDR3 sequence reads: CAVGGTEAFF. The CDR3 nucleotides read TGTGCAGTGGGGGGCACTGAAGCTTTCTTT.

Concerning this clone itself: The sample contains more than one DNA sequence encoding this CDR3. Here the CDR3 reads CASSLRNTEAFF. CDR3 in DNA: TGTGCCAGCAGTTTGAGGAACACTGAAGCTTTCTTT. The chain carries TRBV12-3 or TRBV12-4 and TRBJ1-1; D gene unclear. This CDR3 comprises 12 residues. V was clipped by 3 bases and J by 1 base, with 3 bases between them.

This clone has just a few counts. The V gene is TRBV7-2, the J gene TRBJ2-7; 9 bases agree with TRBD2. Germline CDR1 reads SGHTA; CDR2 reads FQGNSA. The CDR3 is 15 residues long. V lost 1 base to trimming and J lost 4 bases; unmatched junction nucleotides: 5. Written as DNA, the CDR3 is TGTGCCAGCAGCTTAGGGCGGGGGGGCCGGTACGAGCAGTACTTC. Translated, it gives CASSLGRGGRYEQYF.

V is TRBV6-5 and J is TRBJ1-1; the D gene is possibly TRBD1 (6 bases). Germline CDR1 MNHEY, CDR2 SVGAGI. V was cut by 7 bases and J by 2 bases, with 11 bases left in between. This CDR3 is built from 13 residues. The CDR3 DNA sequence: TGTGCCAGCAACAGGGACGGAAACACTGAAGCTTTCTTT. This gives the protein CASNRDGNTEAFF.

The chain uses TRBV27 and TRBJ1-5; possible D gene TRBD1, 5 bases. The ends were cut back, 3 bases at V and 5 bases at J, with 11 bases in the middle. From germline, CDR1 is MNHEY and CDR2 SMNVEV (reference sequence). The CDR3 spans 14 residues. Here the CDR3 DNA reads TGTGCCAGCAGTTTCAGGGTTGGGGATCAGCCCCAGCATTTT. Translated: CASSFRVGDQPQHF.

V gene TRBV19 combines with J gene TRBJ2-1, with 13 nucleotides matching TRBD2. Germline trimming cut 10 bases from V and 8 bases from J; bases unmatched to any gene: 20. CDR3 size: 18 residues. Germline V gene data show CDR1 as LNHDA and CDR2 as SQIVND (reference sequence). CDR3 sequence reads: CATSLLLAGGPMEDEQFF. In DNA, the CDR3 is TGTGCCACCAGCCTCTTACTAGCGGGAGGGCCGATGGAGGATGAGCAGTTCTTC.

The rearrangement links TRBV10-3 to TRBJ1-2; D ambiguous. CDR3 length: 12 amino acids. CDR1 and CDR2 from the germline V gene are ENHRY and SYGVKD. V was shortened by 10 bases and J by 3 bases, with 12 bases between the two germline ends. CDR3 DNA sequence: TGTGCCACTGGACTGTCAGACTATGGCTACACCTTC. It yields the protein CATGLSDYGYTF.

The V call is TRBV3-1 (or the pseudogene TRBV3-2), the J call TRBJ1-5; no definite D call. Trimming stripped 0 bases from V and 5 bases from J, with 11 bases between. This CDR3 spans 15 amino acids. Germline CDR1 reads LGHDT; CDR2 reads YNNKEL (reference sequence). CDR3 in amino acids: CASSQDIRAYQPQHF. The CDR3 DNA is TGTGCCAGCAGCCAAGATATAAGAGCTTATCAGCCCCAGCATTTT.

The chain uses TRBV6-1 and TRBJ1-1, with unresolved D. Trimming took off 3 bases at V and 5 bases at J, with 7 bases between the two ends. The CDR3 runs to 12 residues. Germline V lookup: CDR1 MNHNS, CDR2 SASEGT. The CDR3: CASSDRITEAFF. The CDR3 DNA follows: TGTGCCAGCAGTGACAGAATAACTGAAGCTTTCTTT.

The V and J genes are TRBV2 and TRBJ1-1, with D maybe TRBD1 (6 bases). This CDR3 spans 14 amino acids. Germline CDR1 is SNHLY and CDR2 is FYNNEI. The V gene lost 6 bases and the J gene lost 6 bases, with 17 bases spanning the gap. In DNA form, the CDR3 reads TGTGCCAGCAGCTTACAGGGCCTTGGGGCTGAAGCTTTCTTT. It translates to CASSLQGLGAEAFF.

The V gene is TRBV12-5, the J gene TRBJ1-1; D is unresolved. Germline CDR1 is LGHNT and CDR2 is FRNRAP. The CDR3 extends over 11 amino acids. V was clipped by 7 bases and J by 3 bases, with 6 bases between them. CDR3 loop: CASASDTEAFF. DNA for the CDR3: TGTGCTAGTGCGTCGGACACTGAAGCTTTCTTT. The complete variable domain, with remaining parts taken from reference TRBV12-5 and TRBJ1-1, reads DARVTQTPRHKVTEMGQEVTMRCQPILGHNTVFWYRQTMMQGLELLAYFRNRAPLDDSGMPKDRFSAEMPDATLATLKIQPSEPRDSAVYFCASASDTEAFFGQGTRLTVV.

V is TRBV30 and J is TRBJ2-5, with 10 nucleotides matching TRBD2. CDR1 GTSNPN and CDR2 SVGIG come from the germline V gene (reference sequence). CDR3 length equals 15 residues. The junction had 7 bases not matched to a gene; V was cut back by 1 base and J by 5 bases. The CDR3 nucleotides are TGTGCCTGGAGTGGATTAGCGGGAGGAACGGAGACCCAGTACTTC. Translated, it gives CAWSGLAGGTETQYF.

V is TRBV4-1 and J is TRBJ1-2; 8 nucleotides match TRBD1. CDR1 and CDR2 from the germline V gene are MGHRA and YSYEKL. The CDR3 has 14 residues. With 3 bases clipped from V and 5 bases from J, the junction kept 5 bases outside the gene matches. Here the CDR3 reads CASSHGQGGYGYTF. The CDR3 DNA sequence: TGCGCCAGCAGCCACGGACAGGGCGGATATGGCTACACCTTC.